The clone carrying this TCR beta chain was counted between two and nine times. Its specificity is not known. Uncontrolled infection, other autoimmune disease, pregnancy or lactation barred patients from enrollment. Thyroid ultrasound, orbital computed tomography, clinical symptoms, and serum thyroxine and TRAb underpinned diagnoses. This sample is part of a study of T cells in Graves' hyperthyroidism and ophthalmopathy. Regarding the study as a whole: The authors' 13 V-J model separated ophthalmopathy from stable hyperthyroidism. Appearing also in blood were most of the thyroid clonotypes expanded above 0.001.

Authors of the study amplified TCR beta CDR3 regions from RNA transcripts. First-round RT-PCR with HTBI primers amplified the TCR CDR3 region. TCRdb itself ran the multiplex PCR reads through MiXCR, one entry per CDR3 protein. The profile shows hundreds of thousands of distinct CDR3 sequences, roughly 46% of them singletons. V lost 3 bases and J lost 5, with 10 bases in between. This CDR3 spans 13 amino acids. Sequences were obtained from peripheral blood or thyroid tissue (not recorded which). This sequence was found in an adult man with Graves' disease, either hyperthyroidism or ophthalmopathy (not recorded which). V usage is TRBV12-3 or TRBV12-4 and J usage is TRBJ2-5; D is ambiguous. CDR3 region: CASSFEVVETQYF. The CDR3 nucleotides read TGTGCCAGCAGTTTTGAAGTAGTGGAGACCCAGTACTTC.